The 2 T cell receptor beta chains below all came from one sample that was sequenced in a study of cytomegalovirus exposure and HLA in healthy donors. PCR used 60 Vbeta primers and 13 Jbeta primers. Only in-frame clones appear in the TCRdb table, and some are missing; sequencing was by immunoSEQ multiplex PCR. The repertoire has about 190,000 clones, just under 75% of them found once; the top ten carry approximately 4.8%. The sample comprised PBMCs. The receptor set was obtained from a man aged 25 to 45 in good health and CMV-seropositive.

The chain recombines TRBV6-1 with TRBJ2-7; 9 bases line up with TRBD1. The V and J ends lost 2 bases and 6 bases, in that order; junction bases with no gene match: 11. CDR1 and CDR2 from the germline V gene are MNHNS and SASEGT. This CDR3 has 16 residues. This CDR3 reads CASSEWLGTGISEQYF. The CDR3 DNA reads as TGTGCCAGCAGTGAATGGTTGGGGACAGGGATCAGCGAGCAGTACTTC.

The chain carries TRBV9 and TRBJ2-1; 8 bases are shared with TRBD2. The V gene's germline CDR1 is SGDLS and CDR2 YYNGEE. Trimming cost V 6 bases and J 9 bases; bases outside gene matches: 8. The CDR3 contains 13 residues. In DNA, the CDR3 is TGTGCCAGCACCCCCAGCGGGAGCGGTGAGCAGTTCTTC. It is translated as CASTPSGSGEQFF.